This T cell receptor beta chain was sequenced for a study of blood T cell repertoires in COVID-19. Background on the study: PBMCs, B-cell-depleted T cells, or T cells provided the cDNA or gDNA that made up the material.

Profiled with immunoSEQ multiplex PCR; TCRdb holds only in-frame clones, not every one. Among 250,000 or so clones listed, about nine tenths were seen once. Input material: peripheral blood. This TCR derives from a man aged 25 to 40 with COVID-19, enrolled during active disease.

DNA for the CDR3: TGCGCCAGCAGCAAGGGACAGTTAAACACTGAAGCTTTCTTT. The encoded protein is CASSKGQLNTEAFF. This chain uses TRBV5-1 with TRBJ1-1; 7 bases line up with TRBD1. The V segment lost 4 bases and the J segment 2 bases; nucleotides outside the gene matches: 5. CDR3 length: 14 amino acids. Germline assignment: CDR1 SGHRS and CDR2 YFSETQ.